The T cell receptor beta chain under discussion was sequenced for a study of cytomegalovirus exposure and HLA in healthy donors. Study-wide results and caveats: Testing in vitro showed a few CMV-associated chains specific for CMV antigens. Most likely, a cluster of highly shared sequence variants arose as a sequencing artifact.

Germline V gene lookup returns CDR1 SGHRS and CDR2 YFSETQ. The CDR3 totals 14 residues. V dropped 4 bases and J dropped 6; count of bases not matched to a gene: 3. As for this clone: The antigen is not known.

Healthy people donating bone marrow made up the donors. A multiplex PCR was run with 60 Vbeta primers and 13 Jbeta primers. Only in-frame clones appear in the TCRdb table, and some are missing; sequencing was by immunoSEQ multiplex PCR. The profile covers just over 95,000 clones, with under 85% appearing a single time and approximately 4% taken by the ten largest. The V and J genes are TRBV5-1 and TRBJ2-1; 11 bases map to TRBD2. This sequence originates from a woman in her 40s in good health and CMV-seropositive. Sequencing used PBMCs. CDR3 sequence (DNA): TGCGCCAGCAGCATCGGGACTAGCGGCAATGAGCAGTTCTTC. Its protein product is CASSIGTSGNEQFF.